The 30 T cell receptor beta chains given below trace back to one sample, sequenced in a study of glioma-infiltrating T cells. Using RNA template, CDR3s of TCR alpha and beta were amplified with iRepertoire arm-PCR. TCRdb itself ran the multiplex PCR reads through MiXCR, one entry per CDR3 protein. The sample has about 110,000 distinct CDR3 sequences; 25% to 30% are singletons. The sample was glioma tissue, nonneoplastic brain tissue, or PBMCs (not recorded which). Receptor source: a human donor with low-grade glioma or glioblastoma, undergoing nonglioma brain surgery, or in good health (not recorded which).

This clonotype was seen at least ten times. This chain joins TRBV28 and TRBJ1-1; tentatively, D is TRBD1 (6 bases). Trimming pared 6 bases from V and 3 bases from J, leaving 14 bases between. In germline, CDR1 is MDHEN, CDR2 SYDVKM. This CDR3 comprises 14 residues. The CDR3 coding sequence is TGTGCCAGCAGGACCGGGACACCTTACACTGAAGCTTTCTTT. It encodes CASRTGTPYTEAFF.

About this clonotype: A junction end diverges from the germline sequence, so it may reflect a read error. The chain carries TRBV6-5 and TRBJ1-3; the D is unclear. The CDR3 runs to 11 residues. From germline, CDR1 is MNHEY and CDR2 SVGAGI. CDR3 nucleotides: TGTTCCAGCAGTGCTGGAAACACCATATATTTT. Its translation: CSSSAGNTIYF.

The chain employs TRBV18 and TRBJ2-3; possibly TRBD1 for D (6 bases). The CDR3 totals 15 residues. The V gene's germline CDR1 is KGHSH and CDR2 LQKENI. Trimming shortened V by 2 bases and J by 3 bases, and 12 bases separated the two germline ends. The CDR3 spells CASSPGGKKTDTQYF. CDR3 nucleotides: TGTGCCAGCTCACCAGGGGGCAAGAAAACAGATACGCAGTATTTT.

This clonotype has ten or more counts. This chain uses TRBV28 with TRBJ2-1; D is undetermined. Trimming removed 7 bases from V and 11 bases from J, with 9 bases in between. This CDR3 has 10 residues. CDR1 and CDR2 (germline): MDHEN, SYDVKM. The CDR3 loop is CASNRTQQFF. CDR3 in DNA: TGTGCCAGCAATAGGACCCAGCAGTTCTTC.

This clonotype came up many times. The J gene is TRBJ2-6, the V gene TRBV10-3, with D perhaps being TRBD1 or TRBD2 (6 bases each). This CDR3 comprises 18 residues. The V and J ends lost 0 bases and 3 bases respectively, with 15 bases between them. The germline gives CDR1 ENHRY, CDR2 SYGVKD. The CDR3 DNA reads TGTGCCATCAGTGAGTCATACGGGGGCTGGAGTGGGGCCAACGTCCTGACTTTC. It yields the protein CAISESYGGWSGANVLTF.

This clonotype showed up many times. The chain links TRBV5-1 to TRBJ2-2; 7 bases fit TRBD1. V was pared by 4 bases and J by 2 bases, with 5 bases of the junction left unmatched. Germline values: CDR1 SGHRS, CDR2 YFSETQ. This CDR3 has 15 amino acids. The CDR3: CASSLGQLNTGELFF. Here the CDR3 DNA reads TGCGCCAGCAGCCTGGGACAGTTAAACACCGGGGAGCTGTTTTTT.

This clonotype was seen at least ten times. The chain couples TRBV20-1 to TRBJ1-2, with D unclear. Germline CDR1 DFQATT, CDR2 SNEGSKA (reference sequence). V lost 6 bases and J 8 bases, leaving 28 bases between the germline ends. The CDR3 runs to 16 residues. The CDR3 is CSAPNAGFQLLLGYTF. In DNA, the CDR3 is TGCAGTGCGCCCAACGCGGGGTTTCAGCTTTTATTAGGCTACACCTTC.

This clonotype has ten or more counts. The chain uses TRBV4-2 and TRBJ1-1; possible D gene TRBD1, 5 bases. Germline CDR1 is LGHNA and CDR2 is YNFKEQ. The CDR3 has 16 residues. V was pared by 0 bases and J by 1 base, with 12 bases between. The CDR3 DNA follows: TGTGCCAGCAGCCAAGATGGGACCCGGGGGAACACTGAAGCTTTCTTT. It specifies CASSQDGTRGNTEAFF.

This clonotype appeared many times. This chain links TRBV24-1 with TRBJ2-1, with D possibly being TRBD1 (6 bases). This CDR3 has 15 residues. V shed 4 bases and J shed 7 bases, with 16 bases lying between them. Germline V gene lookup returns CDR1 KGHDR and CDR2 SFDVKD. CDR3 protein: CATSDTGIRRNEQFF. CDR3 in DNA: TGTGCCACCAGTGACACAGGGATACGGCGGAATGAGCAGTTCTTC.

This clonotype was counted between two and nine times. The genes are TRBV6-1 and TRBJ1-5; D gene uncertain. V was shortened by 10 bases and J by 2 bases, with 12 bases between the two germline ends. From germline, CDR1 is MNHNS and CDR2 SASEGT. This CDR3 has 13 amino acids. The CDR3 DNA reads TGTGCCAATGCGGTAGCGGGCAATCAGCCCCAGCATTTT. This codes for CANAVAGNQPQHF.

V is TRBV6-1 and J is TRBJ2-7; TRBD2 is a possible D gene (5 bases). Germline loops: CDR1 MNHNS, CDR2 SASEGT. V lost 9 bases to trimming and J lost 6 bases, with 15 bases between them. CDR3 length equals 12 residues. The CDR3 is CASTCGPSEQYF. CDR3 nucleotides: TGTGCCAGTACCTGCGGGCCGAGCGAGCAGTACTTC.

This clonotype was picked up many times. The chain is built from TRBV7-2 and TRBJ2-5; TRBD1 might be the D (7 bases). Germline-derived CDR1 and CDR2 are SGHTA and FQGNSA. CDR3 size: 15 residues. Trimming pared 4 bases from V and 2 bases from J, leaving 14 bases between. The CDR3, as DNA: TGTGCCAGCAGCTCCCAGGGGGGCGGACAAGAGACCCAGTACTTC. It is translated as CASSSQGGGQETQYF.

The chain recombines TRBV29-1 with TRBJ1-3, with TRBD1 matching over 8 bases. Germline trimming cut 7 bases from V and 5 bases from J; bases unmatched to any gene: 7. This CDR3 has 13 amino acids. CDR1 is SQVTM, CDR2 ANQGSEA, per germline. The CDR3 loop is CSAHDRGRNTIYF. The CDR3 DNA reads TGCAGCGCCCACGACAGGGGAAGAAACACCATATATTTT.

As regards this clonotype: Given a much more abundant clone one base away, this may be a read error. CDR3 residues: CASSLDTLWEKYF. The CDR3, as DNA: TGTGCCAGCAGCCTCGATACTCTTTGGGAGAAGTACTTC. The chain joins TRBV7-2 to TRBJ2-7, with D tentatively TRBD2 (5 bases). Germline V gene data show CDR1 as SGHTA and CDR2 as FQGNSA. The germline V and J ends were trimmed by 5 bases and 11 bases, with 19 bases remaining between them. The CDR3 is made up of 13 amino acids.

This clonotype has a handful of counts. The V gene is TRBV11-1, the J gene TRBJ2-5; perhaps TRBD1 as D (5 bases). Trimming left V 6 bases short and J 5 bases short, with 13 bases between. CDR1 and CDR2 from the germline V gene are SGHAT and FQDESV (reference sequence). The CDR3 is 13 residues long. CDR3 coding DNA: TGTGCCAGCAGTCTGGGGCCGGTGGAGACCCAGTACTTC. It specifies CASSLGPVETQYF.

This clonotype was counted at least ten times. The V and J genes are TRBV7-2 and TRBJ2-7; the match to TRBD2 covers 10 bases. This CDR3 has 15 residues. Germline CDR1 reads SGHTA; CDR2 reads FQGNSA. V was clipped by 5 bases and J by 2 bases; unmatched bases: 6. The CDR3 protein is CASSVSLAGAYEQYF. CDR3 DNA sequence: TGTGCCAGCAGCGTTTCCCTAGCGGGGGCCTACGAGCAGTACTTC.

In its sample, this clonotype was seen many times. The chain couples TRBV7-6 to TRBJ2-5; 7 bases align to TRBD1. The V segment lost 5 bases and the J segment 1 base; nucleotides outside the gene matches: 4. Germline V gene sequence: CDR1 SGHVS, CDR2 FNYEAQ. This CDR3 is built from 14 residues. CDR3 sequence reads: CASSADRSQETQYF. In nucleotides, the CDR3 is TGTGCCAGCAGCGCGGACAGGAGCCAAGAGACCCAGTACTTC.

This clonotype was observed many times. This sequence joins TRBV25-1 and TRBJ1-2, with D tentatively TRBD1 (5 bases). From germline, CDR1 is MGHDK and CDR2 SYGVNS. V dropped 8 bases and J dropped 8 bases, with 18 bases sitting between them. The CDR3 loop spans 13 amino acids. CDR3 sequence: CASLLNTREGYTF. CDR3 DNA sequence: TGTGCCAGCCTTCTCAATACCAGGGAAGGCTACACCTTC.

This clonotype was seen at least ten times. The CDR3 bases are TGTGCCAGCAGTCCAGGGAGCTCCTACGAGCAGTACTTC. It translates to CASSPGSSYEQYF. This chain links TRBV6-1 with TRBJ2-7; D tentatively reads TRBD1 or TRBD2 (5 bases each). The CDR3 consists of 13 residues. Germline V CDR1 and CDR2: MNHNS, SASEGT. Trimming stripped 5 bases from V and 0 bases from J, with 8 bases between.

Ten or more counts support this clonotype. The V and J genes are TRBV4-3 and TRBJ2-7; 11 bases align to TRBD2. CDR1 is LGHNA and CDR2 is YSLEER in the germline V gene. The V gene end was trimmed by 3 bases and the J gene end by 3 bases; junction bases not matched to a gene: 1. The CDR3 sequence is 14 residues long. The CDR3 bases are TGCGCCAGCAGCCAGGGACTAGCGGACTACGAGCAGTACTTC. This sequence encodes CASSQGLADYEQYF.

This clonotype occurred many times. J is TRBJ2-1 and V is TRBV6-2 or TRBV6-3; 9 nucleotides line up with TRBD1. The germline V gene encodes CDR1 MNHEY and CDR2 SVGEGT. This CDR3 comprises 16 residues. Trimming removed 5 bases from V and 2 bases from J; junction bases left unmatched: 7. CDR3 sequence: CASSPGQGTPYNEQFF. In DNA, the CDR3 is TGTGCCAGCAGTCCCGGACAGGGGACCCCCTACAATGAGCAGTTCTTC.

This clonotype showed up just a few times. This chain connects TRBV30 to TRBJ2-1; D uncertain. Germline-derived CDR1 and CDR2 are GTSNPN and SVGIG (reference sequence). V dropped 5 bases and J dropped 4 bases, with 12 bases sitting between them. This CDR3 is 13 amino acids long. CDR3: CAWSRRYYNEQFF. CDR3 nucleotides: TGTGCCTGGTCCCGGCGGTATTACAATGAGCAGTTCTTC. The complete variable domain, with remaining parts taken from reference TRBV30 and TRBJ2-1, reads SQTIHQWPATLVQPVGSPLSLECTVEGTSNPNLYWYRQAAGRGLQLLFYSVGIGQISSEVPQNLSASRPQDRQFILSSKKLLLSDSGFYLCAWSRRYYNEQFFGPGTRLTVL.

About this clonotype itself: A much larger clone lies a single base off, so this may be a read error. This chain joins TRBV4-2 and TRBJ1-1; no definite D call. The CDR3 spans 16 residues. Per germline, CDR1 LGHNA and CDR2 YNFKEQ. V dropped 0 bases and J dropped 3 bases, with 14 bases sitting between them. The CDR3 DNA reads TGTGCCAGCAGCCAAGATCGGAGGGTATCTTACACTGAAGCTTTCTTT. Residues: CASSQDRRVSYTEAFF.

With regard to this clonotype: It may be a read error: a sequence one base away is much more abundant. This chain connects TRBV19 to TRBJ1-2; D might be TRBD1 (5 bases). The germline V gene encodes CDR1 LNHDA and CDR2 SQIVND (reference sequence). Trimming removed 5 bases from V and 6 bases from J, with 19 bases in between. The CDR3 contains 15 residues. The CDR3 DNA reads TGTGCCAGTAGTTCCCGGACACCCGGTCCACATGGCTACACCTTC. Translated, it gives CASSSRTPGPHGYTF.

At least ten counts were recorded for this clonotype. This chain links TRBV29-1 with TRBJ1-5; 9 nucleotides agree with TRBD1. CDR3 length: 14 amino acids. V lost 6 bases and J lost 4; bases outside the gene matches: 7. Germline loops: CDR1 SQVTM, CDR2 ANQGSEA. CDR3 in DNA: TGCAGCGTCGGGACAGGGAAGCAAAATCAGCCCCAGCATTTT. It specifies CSVGTGKQNQPQHF.

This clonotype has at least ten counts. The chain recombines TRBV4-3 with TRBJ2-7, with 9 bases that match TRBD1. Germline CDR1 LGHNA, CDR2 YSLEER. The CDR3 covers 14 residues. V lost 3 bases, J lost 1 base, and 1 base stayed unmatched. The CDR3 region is CASSQGQGSYEQYF. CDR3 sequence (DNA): TGCGCCAGCAGCCAGGGACAGGGTTCCTACGAGCAGTACTTC.

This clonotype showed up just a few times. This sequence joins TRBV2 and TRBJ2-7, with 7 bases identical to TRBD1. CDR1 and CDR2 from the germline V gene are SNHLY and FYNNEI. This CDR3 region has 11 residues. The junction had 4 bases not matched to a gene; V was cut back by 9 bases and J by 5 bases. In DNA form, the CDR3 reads TGTGCCAGGCTGGACAGGAACGAGCAGTACTTC. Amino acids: CARLDRNEQYF.

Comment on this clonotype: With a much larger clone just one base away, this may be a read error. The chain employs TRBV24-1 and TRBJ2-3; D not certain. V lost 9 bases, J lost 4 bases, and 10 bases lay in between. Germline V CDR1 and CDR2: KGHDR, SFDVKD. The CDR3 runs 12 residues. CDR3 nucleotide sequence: TGTGCCACCTCACAAGGCGCAGATACGCAGTATTTT. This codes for CATSQGADTQYF.

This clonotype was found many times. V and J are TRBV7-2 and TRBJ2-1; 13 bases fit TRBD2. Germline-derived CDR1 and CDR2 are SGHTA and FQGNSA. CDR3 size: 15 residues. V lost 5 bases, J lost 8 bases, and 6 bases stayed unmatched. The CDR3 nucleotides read TGTGCCAGCAGCAGGACTAGCGGGAGAACGCATGAGCAGTTCTTC. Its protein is CASSRTSGRTHEQFF.

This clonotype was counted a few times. CDR3 sequence: CASSPEDRGRETQYF. The CDR3 coding sequence is TGCGCCAGCAGCCCCGAGGACAGAGGGCGCGAGACCCAGTACTTC. The chain carries TRBV4-3 and TRBJ2-5, with D perhaps TRBD1 (6 bases). V dropped 4 bases and J dropped 5 bases, with 17 bases sitting between them. Germline loops: CDR1 LGHNA, CDR2 YSLEER. The CDR3 length is 15 residues.